The 7 T cell receptor beta chains given below trace back to one sample, sequenced in a study of cytomegalovirus exposure and HLA in healthy donors. This table comes from immunoSEQ multiplex PCR, and its TCRdb copy is limited to in-frame clones, with some not included. The profile shows under 200,000 clones, about 90% of them singletons. The sequenced sample was PBMCs. The receptors come from a woman aged 18-30 years in good health and CMV-seropositive.

The V call is TRBV30, the J call TRBJ1-5, with 9 bases fitting TRBD1. CDR1 is GTSNPN, CDR2 SVGIG, per germline (reference sequence). The CDR3 runs to 13 residues. The DNA of the CDR3 is TGTGCGACAGGGGGACATAGCAATCAGCCCCAGCATTTT. Protein: CATGGHSNQPQHF.

Worth noting for this clone: A read error may account for a junction end that differs from germline. The V gene is TRBV6-1, the J gene TRBJ1-2, with 7 positions matching TRBD1. Germline V gene data show CDR1 as MNHNS and CDR2 as SASEGT. There are 12 residues in the CDR3. CDR3 DNA: TGTGCCAGCAGTTTCACCGGGACAGTTACCATCTTC. Translation gives CASSFTGTVTIF.

This chain uses TRBV7-9 with TRBJ2-1; 9 bases are shared with TRBD1. The germline gives CDR1 SEHNR, CDR2 FQNEAQ (reference sequence). There are 15 residues in the CDR3. V trimming: 5 bases; J trimming: 7 bases; junction bases outside the gene matches: 9. This CDR3 is CASSPAGQGWNEQFF. DNA for the CDR3: TGTGCCAGCAGCCCCGCGGGACAGGGCTGGAATGAGCAGTTCTTC.

V is TRBV18 and J is TRBJ1-5, with D hard to call. Trimming left V 1 base short and J 5 bases short, with 12 bases between. The CDR3 has 15 amino acids. Germline loops: CDR1 KGHSH, CDR2 LQKENI. The CDR3 DNA reads as TGTGCCAGCTCACCACATGAGACAATCGATCAGCCCCAGCATTTT. Its translation: CASSPHETIDQPQHF.

The chain has TRBV19 and TRBJ2-5; weak D call: TRBD2 (5 bases). CDR1 is LNHDA and CDR2 is SQIVND in the germline V gene (reference sequence). V gave up 3 bases and J gave up 1 base, with 9 bases separating them. The CDR3 is 14 residues long. CDR3 protein: CASSMARGQETQYF. In DNA form, the CDR3 reads TGTGCCAGTAGTATGGCTCGGGGCCAAGAGACCCAGTACTTC.

The V gene is TRBV30, the J gene TRBJ1-2; D is possibly TRBD1 (5 bases). The CDR3 has 13 residues. The germline V and J ends were trimmed by 4 bases and 7 bases, with 16 bases remaining between them. CDR1 GTSNPN and CDR2 SVGIG come from the germline V gene (reference sequence). The CDR3 region has the DNA TGTGCCTGGAACAACAAGGGCAGGGCTGGCTACACCTTC. This translates into CAWNNKGRAGYTF.

This sequence joins TRBV5-1 and TRBJ1-2; weak D call: TRBD1 (6 bases). CDR1 is SGHRS and CDR2 is YFSETQ in the germline V gene. The CDR3 is made up of 18 amino acids. V gave up 0 bases and J gave up 5 bases, with 23 bases separating them. CDR3 protein: CASSLASLGHPFGYGYTF. CDR3 nucleotide sequence: TGCGCCAGCAGCTTGGCCTCCTTGGGACACCCGTTTGGGTATGGCTACACCTTC. Using reference TRBV5-1 and TRBJ1-2 for the parts outside the CDR3, the full variable domain is KAGVTQTPRYLIKTRGQQVTLSCSPISGHRSVSWYQQTPGQGLQFLFEYFSETQRNKGNFPGRFSGRQFSNSRSEMNVSTLELGDSALYLCASSLASLGHPFGYGYTFGSGTRLTVV.